This TCR beta chain was sequenced for a study of graft-versus-host responses after intestinal transplantation. The wider study: Every one of the recipients received anti-thymocyte globulin induction and afterwards took tacrolimus and steroids for around 3 years. Overall study results and limits: Recipient marrow showed GvH clones, some seen first in ileum or blood.

Germline V CDR1 and CDR2: MDHEN, SYDVKM. The CDR3 loop spans 12 amino acids. The V end lost 2 bases, the J end lost 5 bases, and 5 bases lay between the germline ends. Using immunoSEQ multiplex PCR, the repertoire was profiled, and TCRdb retains in-frame clones only, with some absent. Among tens of thousands of clones listed, more than 70% were seen once. In the case of this clone: Antigen specificity is unknown.

V gene TRBV28 combines with J gene TRBJ2-3; D may be TRBD2 (5 bases). Sequencing used unstimulated CD4+ T cells sorted from spleen or lymph node cells, obtained before transplant. This receptor was taken from a human donor who was the organ donor for an intestinal transplant. The CDR3 DNA follows: TGTGCCAGCAGTTTACGGGAAGATACGCAGTATTTT. Translated, it gives CASSLREDTQYF.